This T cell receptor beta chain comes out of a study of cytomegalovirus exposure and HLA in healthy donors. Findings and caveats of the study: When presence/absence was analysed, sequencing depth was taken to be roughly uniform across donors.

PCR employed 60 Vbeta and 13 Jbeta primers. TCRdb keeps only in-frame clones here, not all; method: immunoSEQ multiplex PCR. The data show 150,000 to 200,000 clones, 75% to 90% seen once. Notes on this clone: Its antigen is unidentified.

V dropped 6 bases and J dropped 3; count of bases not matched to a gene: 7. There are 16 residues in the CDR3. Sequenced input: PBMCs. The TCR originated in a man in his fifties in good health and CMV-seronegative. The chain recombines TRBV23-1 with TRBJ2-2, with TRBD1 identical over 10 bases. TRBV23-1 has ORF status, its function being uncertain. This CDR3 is CASSQKGQGYTGELFF. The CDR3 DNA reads TGCGCCAGCAGCCAAAAGGGACAGGGGTACACCGGGGAGCTGTTTTTT.